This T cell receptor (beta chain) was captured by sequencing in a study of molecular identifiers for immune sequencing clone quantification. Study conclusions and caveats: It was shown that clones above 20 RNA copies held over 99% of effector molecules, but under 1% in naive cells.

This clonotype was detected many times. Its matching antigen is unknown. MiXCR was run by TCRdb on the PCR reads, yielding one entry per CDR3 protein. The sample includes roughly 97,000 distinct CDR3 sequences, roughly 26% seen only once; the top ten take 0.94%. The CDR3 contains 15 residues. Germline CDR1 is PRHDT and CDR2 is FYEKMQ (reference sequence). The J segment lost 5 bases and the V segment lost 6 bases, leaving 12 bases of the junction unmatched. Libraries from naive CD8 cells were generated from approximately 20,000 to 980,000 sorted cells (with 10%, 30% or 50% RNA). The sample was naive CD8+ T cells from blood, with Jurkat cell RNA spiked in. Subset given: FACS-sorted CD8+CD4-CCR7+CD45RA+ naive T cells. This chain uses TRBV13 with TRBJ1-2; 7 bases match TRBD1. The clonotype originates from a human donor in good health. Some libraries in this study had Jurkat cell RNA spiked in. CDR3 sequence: CASSDLGAGGYGYTF. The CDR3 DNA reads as TGTGCCAGCAGTGATTTGGGAGCAGGGGGATATGGCTACACCTTC.